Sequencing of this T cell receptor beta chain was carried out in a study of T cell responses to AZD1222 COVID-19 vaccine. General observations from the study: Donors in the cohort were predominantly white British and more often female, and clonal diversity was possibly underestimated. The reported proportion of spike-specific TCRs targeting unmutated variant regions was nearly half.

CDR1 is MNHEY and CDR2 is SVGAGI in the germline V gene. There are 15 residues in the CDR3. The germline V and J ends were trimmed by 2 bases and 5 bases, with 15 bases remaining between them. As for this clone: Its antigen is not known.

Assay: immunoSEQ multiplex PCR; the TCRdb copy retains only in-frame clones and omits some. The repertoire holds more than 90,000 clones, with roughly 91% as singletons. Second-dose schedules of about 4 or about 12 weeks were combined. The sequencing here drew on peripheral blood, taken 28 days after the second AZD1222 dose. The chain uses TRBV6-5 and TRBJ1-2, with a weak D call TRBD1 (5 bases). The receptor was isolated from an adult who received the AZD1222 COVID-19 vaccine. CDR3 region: CASSYIWSREYGYTF. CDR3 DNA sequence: TGTGCCAGCAGTTACATTTGGTCCAGGGAGTATGGCTACACCTTC.